The 21 T cell receptor beta chains presented below share a single source sample, sequenced in a study of cytomegalovirus exposure and HLA in healthy donors. The assay was immunoSEQ multiplex PCR, and TCRdb's table has in-frame clones only and misses some. The data hold 90,000 to 150,000 clones, with over 75% observed a single time. The sequenced material came from PBMCs. These TCRs come from a woman aged 25-40 years in good health and CMV-seronegative.

The chain links TRBV11-2 to TRBJ1-4; 7 positions agree with TRBD1. This CDR3 is built from 15 residues. The V segment lost 4 bases and the J segment 6 bases; nucleotides outside the gene matches: 8. Germline assignment: CDR1 SGHAT and CDR2 FQNNGV. CDR3 in DNA: TGTGCCAGCAGCTCCCCACAGGGGCGGGATGAAAAACTGTTTTTT. Amino acid sequence: CASSSPQGRDEKLFF.

This clone was counted only a few times. The chain carries TRBV5-1 and TRBJ1-5, with 8 bases aligning to TRBD1. CDR3 length: 17 amino acids. J lost 3 bases, V lost 0 bases, and 8 bases had no gene match. CDR1 SGHRS and CDR2 YFSETQ come from the germline V gene. The CDR3 is CASSLGSTGGNNQPQHF. The CDR3 region has the DNA TGCGCCAGCAGCTTGGGTAGTACAGGGGGTAACAATCAGCCCCAGCATTTT.

The chain has TRBV5-1 and TRBJ1-4; no clear D. CDR1 is SGHRS, CDR2 YFSETQ, per germline. Trimming removed 0 bases from V and 5 bases from J, with 8 bases in between. The CDR3 totals 14 residues. The CDR3: CASSLEHHNEKLFF. The CDR3 DNA sequence: TGCGCCAGCAGCTTGGAGCACCACAATGAAAAACTGTTTTTT.

This clone was seen only a few times. The chain couples TRBV30 to TRBJ1-6, with 8 bases matching TRBD1. V lost 1 base to trimming and J lost 12 bases; unmatched junction nucleotides: 8. Germline-derived CDR1 and CDR2 are GTSNPN and SVGIG (reference sequence). CDR3 size: 14 residues. CDR3 sequence: CAWSEGRGQIPLHF. DNA of the CDR3: TGTGCCTGGAGTGAGGGCAGGGGGCAGATACCCCTCCACTTT.

This chain links TRBV5-1 with TRBJ2-2; TRBD1 matches at 9 bases. The CDR3 has 17 amino acids. J gave up 7 bases and V 4 bases, and 14 bases lay outside the gene matches. Germline V lookup: CDR1 SGHRS, CDR2 YFSETQ. The CDR3 nucleotides are TGCGCCAGCAGCCTACTGCCGGGACAGGGTATAGGCGGGGAGCTGTTTTTT. Encoded protein: CASSLLPGQGIGGELFF.

The chain has TRBV7-2 and TRBJ1-5; 10 bases are shared with TRBD1. Per germline, CDR1 SGHTA and CDR2 FQGNSA. J gave up 5 bases and V 5 bases, and 6 bases lay outside the gene matches. The CDR3 runs 15 residues. CDR3 residues: CASSRQGAAYQPQHF. For the CDR3, the DNA is TGTGCCAGCAGCAGACAGGGGGCGGCTTATCAGCCCCAGCATTTT.

The V call is TRBV5-1, the J call TRBJ2-4; 12 bases align to TRBD2. V dropped 5 bases and J dropped 9; count of bases not matched to a gene: 15. Germline-derived CDR1 and CDR2 are SGHRS and YFSETQ. The CDR3 totals 17 residues. The CDR3 nucleotides are TGCGCCAGCAGTCCCGAGGGCCTAGCGGGGGGGCCGAGCATTCAGTACTTC. This codes for CASSPEGLAGGPSIQYF.

The chain joins TRBV7-8 to TRBJ1-2; 9 nucleotides align to TRBD1. The length of the CDR3 is 14 residues. The germline V gene has CDR1 SGHVS and CDR2 FQNEAQ. The ends lost 1 base at V and 5 bases at J; junction bases unmatched: 2. As DNA, the CDR3 is TGTGCCAGCAGCTTAGAGACAGGGGGTTATGGCTACACCTTC. Translated: CASSLETGGYGYTF.

Only a few counts were recorded for this clone. The chain couples TRBV5-1 to TRBJ1-1; D is undetermined. Germline V gene sequence: CDR1 SGHRS, CDR2 YFSETQ. V lost 0 bases and J 3 bases, leaving 12 bases between the germline ends. The CDR3 has 15 residues. The CDR3 sequence: CASSLGATPDTEAFF. In DNA, the CDR3 is TGCGCCAGCAGCTTGGGGGCGACCCCGGACACTGAAGCTTTCTTT.

This clone has a single count. The chain uses TRBV4-1 and TRBJ1-1; the D gene is possibly TRBD1 (5 bases). The germline V gene encodes CDR1 MGHRA and CDR2 YSYEKL. CDR3 length: 15 amino acids. Trimming pared 5 bases from V and 2 bases from J, leaving 15 bases between. CDR3 sequence: CASSKIGGANTEAFF. CDR3 nucleotide sequence: TGCGCCAGCAGCAAGATCGGGGGTGCAAACACTGAAGCTTTCTTT.

This clone occurred once. The chain couples TRBV9 to TRBJ2-1; D unclear. CDR1 SGDLS and CDR2 YYNGEE come from the germline V gene. The germline V and J ends were trimmed by 2 bases and 1 base, with 7 bases remaining between them. CDR3 length: 14 amino acids. CDR3: CASSVLPSYNEQFF. In DNA, the CDR3 is TGTGCCAGCAGCGTCCTACCTTCCTACAATGAGCAGTTCTTC. Combining the CDR3 with reference TRBV9 and TRBJ2-1 gives the whole variable domain DSGVTQTPKHLITATGQRVTLRCSPRSGDLSVYWYQQSLDQGLQFLIQYYNGEERAKGNILERFSAQQFPDLHSELNLSSLELGDSALYFCASSVLPSYNEQFFGPGTRLTVL.

V gene TRBV7-2 combines with J gene TRBJ2-3; TRBD2 is a possible D gene (7 bases). The CDR3 loop spans 16 amino acids. The germline CDR1 and CDR2 sequences are SGHTA and FQGNSA. With 2 bases removed from V and 2 bases from J, the gap between germline ends came to 14 bases. The CDR3 sequence is CASSLNGGGVTDTQYF. The DNA of the CDR3 is TGTGCCAGCAGCTTAAATGGGGGGGGCGTCACAGATACGCAGTATTTT.

This chain uses TRBV7-2 with TRBJ2-7, with a weak D call TRBD1 (6 bases). Germline V gives CDR1 SGHTA, CDR2 FQGNSA. V lost 5 bases and J 2 bases, leaving 10 bases between the germline ends. The CDR3 has 13 residues. The CDR3 DNA is TGTGCCAGCAGCCCACGACAGGCCTACGAGCAGTACTTC. This sequence encodes CASSPRQAYEQYF.

This clone was counted between two and nine times. The chain is built from TRBV4-1 and TRBJ2-7; 8 positions match TRBD1. The CDR3 loop spans 15 amino acids. V gave up 2 bases and J gave up 1 base; unmatched junction bases: 4. Germline V gene sequence: CDR1 MGHRA, CDR2 YSYEKL. CDR3 loop: CASSQSWTGSYEQYF. Written as DNA, the CDR3 is TGCGCCAGCAGCCAATCCTGGACAGGGTCCTACGAGCAGTACTTC.

The chain joins TRBV29-1 to TRBJ2-1, with no clear D. The CDR3 is made up of 13 amino acids. V dropped 3 bases and J dropped 6 bases, with 12 bases sitting between them. The germline CDR1 and CDR2 sequences are SQVTM and ANQGSEA. CDR3: CSVEFWPLNEQFF. CDR3 nucleotide sequence: TGCAGCGTTGAGTTTTGGCCCCTCAATGAGCAGTTCTTC.

The rearrangement uses TRBV7-2 and TRBJ1-4; the D gene is possibly TRBD1 (6 bases). The V gene's germline CDR1 is SGHTA and CDR2 FQGNSA. This CDR3 comprises 13 residues. The V and J ends lost 6 bases and 7 bases respectively, with 12 bases between them. The CDR3 bases are TGTGCCAGCAGAACCGGGGGGGCTGAAAAACTGTTTTTT. The encoded protein is CASRTGGAEKLFF.

The rearrangement uses TRBV11-3 and TRBJ1-2, with D uncertain. V shed 1 base and J shed 7 bases, with 10 bases lying between them. The CDR3 loop spans 13 amino acids. Germline V lookup: CDR1 SGHNT, CDR2 YENEEA. The CDR3 sequence is CASSLGRGAGYTF. In nucleotides, the CDR3 is TGTGCCAGCAGCTTAGGGCGGGGTGCTGGCTACACCTTC.

This chain links TRBV11-2 with TRBJ2-1; 11 nucleotides line up with TRBD2. The CDR3 is 16 residues long. The germline V gene has CDR1 SGHAT and CDR2 FQNNGV. The ends lost 5 bases at V and 5 bases at J; junction bases unmatched: 8. The CDR3 DNA sequence: TGTGCCAGCAGCCAGCAGGGACTAGCGGCGAACAATGAGCAGTTCTTC. Amino acids: CASSQQGLAANNEQFF.

V and J are TRBV5-1 and TRBJ1-6; D possibly corresponds to TRBD1 (6 bases). CDR1 SGHRS and CDR2 YFSETQ come from the germline V gene. The CDR3 consists of 15 residues. Trimming shortened V by 0 bases and J by 7 bases, and 11 bases separated the two germline ends. CDR3 in amino acids: CASSLDGGGNSPLHF. The CDR3, as DNA: TGCGCCAGCAGCTTGGATGGGGGCGGGAATTCACCCCTCCACTTT.

The chain uses TRBV11-2 and TRBJ1-4; D unclear. V lost 5 bases to trimming and J lost 8 bases, with 15 bases between them. The CDR3 runs to 14 residues. Per germline, CDR1 SGHAT and CDR2 FQNNGV. This CDR3 is CASSLGGGWEKLFF. The CDR3 DNA follows: TGTGCCAGCAGCCTAGGCGGAGGGTGGGAAAAACTGTTTTTT.

The chain is built from TRBV6-6 and TRBJ2-7, with 8 bases that match TRBD1. Per the germline V gene, CDR1 is MNHNY and CDR2 is SVGAGI (reference sequence). The CDR3 extends over 15 amino acids. Trimming cost V 7 bases and J 3 bases; bases outside gene matches: 11. CDR3 coding DNA: TGTGCCAGCACCGAGGCCGGGACAGGTCTCTACGAGCAGTACTTC. Encoded protein: CASTEAGTGLYEQYF.